This entry is about one T cell receptor (beta chain). What it recognizes is unknown. The CDR3 has 13 amino acids. In germline, CDR1 is SGHDN, CDR2 FVKESK. This record belongs to a study of cytomegalovirus exposure and HLA in healthy donors. Study context: Earlier sequencing of some 180 million T cells yielded approximately 100 million unique TCR beta sequences. Among the approximately 370 donors who were genotyped, over 70% fell in the genetic ancestry cluster that is associated with self-reported Caucasian donors.

PCR employed 60 Vbeta and 13 Jbeta primers. The data were produced by immunoSEQ multiplex PCR, yet TCRdb's version contains in-frame clones alone and is incomplete. The table lists tens of thousands of clones. General study findings and limits: An apparent linkage of common viral pathogens to several of the most significant clusters emerged in a later analysis. The study assumed roughly uniform donor sequencing depth for presence/absence analyses.

This TCR was recovered from a man aged 50 or older in good health and CMV-seropositive. The chain links TRBV14 to TRBJ2-7; 10 positions agree with TRBD2. Sequenced input: PBMCs. The CDR3 nucleotides are TGTGCATCTAGCGGGAGCTCCCGGAACGAGCAGTACTTC. As protein: CASSGSSRNEQYF.